The source of this T cell receptor beta chain is a study of T cell repertoires in cytomegalovirus infection. V was cut by 5 bases and J by 0 bases, with 10 bases left in between. The CDR3 is made up of 14 amino acids. TCRdb analysed the reads with MiXCR anew, one entry per CDR3 protein. The sample consists of roughly 230,000 distinct CDR3 sequences, around 6.2% of them appearing once. At least ten counts were recorded for this clonotype. The source material was PBMCs. The V call is TRBV12-3 or TRBV12-4, the J call TRBJ2-5, with D unresolved. The TCR was taken from a human donor in good health (CMV status not recorded). Some clones in this sample may be carry-over from other donors' samples. In DNA form, the CDR3 reads TGTGCCAGCAGTCCCCCAGAGAACCAAGAGACCCAGTACTTC. Translating gives CASSPPENQETQYF.